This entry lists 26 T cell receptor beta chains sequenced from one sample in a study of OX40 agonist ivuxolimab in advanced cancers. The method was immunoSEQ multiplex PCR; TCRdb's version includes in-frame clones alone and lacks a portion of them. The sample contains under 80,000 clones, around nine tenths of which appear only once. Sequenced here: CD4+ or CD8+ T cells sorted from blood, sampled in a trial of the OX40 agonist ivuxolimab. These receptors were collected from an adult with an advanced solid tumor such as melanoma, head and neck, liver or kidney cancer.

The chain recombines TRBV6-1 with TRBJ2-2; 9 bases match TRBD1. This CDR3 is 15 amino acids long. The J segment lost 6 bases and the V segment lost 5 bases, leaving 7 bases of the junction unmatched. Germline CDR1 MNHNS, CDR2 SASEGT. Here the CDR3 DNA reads TGTGCCAGCAGTCCCCGGGACAGGGAGTCCGGGGAGCTGTTTTTT. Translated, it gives CASSPRDRESGELFF.

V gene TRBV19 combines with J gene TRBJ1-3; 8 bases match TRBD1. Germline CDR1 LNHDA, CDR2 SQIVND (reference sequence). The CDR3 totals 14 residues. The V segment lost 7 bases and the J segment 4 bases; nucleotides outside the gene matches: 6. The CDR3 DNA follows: TGTGCCAGTAAAATACAGGGGGAAGGAAACACCATATATTTT. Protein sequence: CASKIQGEGNTIYF.

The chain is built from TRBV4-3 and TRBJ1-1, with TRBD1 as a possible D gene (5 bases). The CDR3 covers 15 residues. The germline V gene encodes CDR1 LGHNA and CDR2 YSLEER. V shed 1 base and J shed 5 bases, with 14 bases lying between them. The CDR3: CASSQVGVEGTEAFF. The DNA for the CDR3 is TGCGCCAGCAGCCAAGTCGGGGTAGAGGGGACTGAAGCTTTCTTT.

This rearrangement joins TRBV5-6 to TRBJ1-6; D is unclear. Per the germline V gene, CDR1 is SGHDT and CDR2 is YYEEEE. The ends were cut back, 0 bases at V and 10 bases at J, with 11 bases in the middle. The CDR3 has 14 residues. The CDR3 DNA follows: TGTGCCAGCAGCTTGGGAGGGTTCAACTCACCCCTCCACTTT. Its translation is CASSLGGFNSPLHF.

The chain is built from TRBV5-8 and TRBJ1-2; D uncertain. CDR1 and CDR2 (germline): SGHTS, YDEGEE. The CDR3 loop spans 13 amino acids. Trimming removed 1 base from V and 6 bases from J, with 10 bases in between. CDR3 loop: CASSLRALDGYTF. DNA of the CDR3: TGTGCCAGCAGCTTGCGAGCATTGGATGGCTACACCTTC.

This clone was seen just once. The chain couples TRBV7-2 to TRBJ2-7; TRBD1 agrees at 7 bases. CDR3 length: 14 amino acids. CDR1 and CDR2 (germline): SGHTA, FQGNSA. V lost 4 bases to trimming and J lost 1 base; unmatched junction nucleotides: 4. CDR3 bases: TGTGCCAGCAGCTCAGGGGGAAGATCCTACGAGCAGTACTTC. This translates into CASSSGGRSYEQYF. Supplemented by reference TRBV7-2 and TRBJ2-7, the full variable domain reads GAGVSQSPSNKVTEKGKDVELRCDPISGHTALYWYRQSLGQGLEFLIYFQGNSAPDKSGLPSDRFSAERTGGSVSTLTIQRTQQEDSAVYLCASSSGGRSYEQYFGPGTRLTVT.

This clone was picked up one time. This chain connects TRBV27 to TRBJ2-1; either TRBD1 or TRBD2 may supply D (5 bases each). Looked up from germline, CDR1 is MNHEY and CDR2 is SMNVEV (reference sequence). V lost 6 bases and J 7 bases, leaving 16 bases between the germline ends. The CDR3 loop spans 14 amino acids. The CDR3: CASRLNGAGNEQFF. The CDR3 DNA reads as TGTGCCAGCAGACTTAACGGGGCCGGGAATGAGCAGTTCTTC.

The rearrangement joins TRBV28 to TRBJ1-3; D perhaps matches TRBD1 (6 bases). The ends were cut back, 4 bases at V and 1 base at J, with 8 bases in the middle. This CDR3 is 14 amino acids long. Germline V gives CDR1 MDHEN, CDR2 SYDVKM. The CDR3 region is CASSYRESGNTIYF. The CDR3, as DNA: TGTGCCAGCAGTTACAGGGAGTCTGGAAACACCATATATTTT.

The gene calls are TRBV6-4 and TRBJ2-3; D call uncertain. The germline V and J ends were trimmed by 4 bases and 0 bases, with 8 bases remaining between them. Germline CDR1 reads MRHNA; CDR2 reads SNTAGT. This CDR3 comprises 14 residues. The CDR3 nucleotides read TGTGCCAGCAGTGGGACCGCTAGCACAGATACGCAGTATTTT. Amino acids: CASSGTASTDTQYF.

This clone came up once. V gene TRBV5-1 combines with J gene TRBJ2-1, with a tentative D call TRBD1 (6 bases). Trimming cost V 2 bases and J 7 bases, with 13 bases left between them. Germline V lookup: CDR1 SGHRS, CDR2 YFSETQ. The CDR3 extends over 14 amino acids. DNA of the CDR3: TGCGCCAGCAGCTTTACCGCAGGGGAGAATGAGCAGTTCTTC. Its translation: CASSFTAGENEQFF.

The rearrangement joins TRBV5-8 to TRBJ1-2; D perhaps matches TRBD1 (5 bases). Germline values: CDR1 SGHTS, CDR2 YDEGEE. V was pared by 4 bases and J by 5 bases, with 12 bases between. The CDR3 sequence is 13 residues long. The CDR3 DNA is TGTGCCAGCAGCCCGGGGCCAGGGTATGGCTACACCTTC. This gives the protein CASSPGPGYGYTF.

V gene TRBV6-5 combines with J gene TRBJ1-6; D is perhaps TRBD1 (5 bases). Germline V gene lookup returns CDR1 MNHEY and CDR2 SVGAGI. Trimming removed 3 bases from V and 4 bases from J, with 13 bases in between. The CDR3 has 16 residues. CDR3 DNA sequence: TGTGCCAGCAGTTATGCCCTGGGACTGTATAATTCACCCCTCCACTTT. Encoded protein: CASSYALGLYNSPLHF.

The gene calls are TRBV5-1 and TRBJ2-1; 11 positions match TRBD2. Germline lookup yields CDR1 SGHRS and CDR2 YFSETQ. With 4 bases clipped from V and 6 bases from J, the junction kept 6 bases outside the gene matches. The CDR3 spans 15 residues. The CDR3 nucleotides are TGCGCCAGCAGCAGGCGTACTAGCGGGAGCAATGAGCAGTTCTTC. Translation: CASSRRTSGSNEQFF. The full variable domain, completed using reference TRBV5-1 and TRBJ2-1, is KAGVTQTPRYLIKTRGQQVTLSCSPISGHRSVSWYQQTPGQGLQFLFEYFSETQRNKGNFPGRFSGRQFSNSRSEMNVSTLELGDSALYLCASSRRTSGSNEQFFGPGTRLTVL.

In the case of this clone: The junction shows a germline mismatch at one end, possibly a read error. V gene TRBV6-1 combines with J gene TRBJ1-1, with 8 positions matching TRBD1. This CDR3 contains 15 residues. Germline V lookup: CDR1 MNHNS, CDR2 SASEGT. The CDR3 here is CAISESVGTGGKAFF. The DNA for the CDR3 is TGTGCCATCAGTGAGTCCGTAGGGACAGGAGGGAAAGCTTTCTTT.

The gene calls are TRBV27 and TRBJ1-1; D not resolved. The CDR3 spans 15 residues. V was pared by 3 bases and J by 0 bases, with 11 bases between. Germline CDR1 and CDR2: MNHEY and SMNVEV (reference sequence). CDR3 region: CASSFRGTMNTEAFF. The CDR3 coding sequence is TGTGCCAGCAGTTTTAGAGGCACGATGAACACTGAAGCTTTCTTT.

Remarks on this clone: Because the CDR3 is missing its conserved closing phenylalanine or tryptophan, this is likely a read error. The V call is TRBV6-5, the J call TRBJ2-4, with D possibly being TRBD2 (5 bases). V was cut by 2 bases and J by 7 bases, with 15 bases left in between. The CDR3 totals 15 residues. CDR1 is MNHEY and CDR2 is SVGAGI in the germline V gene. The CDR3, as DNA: TGTGCCAGCAGTTACCTGGGTGAGGGTAACAACATTCAGTACGTC. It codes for CASSYLGEGNNIQYV.

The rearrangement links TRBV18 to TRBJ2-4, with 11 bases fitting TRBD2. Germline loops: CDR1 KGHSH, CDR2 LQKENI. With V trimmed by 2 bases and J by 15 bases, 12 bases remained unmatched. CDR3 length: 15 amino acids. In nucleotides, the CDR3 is TGTGCCAGCTCACCAGAACGACTAGCGGGGCCCCCGGTGTACTTC. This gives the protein CASSPERLAGPPVYF. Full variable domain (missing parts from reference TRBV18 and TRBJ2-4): NAGVMQNPRHLVRRRGQEARLRCSPMKGHSHVYWYRQLPEEGLKFMVYLQKENIIDESGMPKERFSAEFPKEGPSILRIQQVVRGDSAAYFCASSPERLAGPPVYFGAGTRLSVL.

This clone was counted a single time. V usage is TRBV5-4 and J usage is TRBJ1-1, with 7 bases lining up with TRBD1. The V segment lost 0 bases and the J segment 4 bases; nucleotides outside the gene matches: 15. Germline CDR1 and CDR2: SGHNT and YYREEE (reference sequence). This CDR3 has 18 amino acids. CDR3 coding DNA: TGTGCCAGCAGCTTGGGACAGGGTTTTCGTGTGGGGAGCACTGAAGCTTTCTTT. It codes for CASSLGQGFRVGSTEAFF.

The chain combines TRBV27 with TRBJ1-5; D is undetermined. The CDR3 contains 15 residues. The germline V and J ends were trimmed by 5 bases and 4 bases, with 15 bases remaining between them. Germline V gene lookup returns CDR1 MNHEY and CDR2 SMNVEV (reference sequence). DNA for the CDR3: TGTGCCAGCAGTGCGAGACAAAGGCCAAATCAGCCCCAGCATTTT. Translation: CASSARQRPNQPQHF.

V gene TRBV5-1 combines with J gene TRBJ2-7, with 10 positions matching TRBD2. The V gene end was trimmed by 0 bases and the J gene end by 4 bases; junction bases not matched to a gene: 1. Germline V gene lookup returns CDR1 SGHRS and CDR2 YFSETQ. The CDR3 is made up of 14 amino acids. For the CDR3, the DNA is TGCGCCAGCAGCTTGGGGACTAGCGGATACGAGCAGTACTTC. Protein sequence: CASSLGTSGYEQYF.

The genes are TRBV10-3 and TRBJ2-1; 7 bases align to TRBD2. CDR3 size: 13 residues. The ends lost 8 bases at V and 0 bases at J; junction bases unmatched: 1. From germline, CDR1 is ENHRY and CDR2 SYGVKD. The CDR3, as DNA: TGTGCCATCCGCGGGAGCTCCTACAATGAGCAGTTCTTC. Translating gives CAIRGSSYNEQFF.

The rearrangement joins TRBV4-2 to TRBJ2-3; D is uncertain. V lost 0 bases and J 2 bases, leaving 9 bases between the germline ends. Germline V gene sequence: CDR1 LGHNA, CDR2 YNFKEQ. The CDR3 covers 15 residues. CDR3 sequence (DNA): TGTGCCAGCAGCCAAGATCCCGCAGACACAGATACGCAGTATTTT. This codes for CASSQDPADTDTQYF.

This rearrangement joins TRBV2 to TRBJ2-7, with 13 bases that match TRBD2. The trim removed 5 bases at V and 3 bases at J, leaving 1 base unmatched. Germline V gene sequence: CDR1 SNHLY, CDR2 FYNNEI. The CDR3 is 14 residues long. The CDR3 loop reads CASSRTSGGYEQYF. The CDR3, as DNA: TGTGCCAGCAGTCGGACTAGCGGGGGCTACGAGCAGTACTTC. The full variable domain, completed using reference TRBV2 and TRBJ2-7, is EPEVTQTPSHQVTQMGQEVILRCVPISNHLYFYWYRQILGQKVEFLVSFYNNEISEKSEIFDDQFSVERPDGSNFTLKIRSTKLEDSAMYFCASSRTSGGYEQYFGPGTRLTVT.

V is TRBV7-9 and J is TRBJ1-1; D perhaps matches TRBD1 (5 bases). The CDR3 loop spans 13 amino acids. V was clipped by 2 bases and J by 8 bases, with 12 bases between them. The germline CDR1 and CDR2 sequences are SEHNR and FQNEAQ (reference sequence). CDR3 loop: CASSLISDSEAFF. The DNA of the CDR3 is TGTGCCAGCAGCTTAATTTCTGACAGCGAAGCTTTCTTT.

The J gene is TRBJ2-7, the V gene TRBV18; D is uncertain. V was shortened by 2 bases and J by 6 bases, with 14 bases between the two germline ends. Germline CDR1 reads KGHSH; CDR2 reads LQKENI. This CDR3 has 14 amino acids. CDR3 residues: CASSPERPPGEQYF. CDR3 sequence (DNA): TGTGCCAGCTCACCAGAAAGGCCACCGGGCGAGCAGTACTTC.

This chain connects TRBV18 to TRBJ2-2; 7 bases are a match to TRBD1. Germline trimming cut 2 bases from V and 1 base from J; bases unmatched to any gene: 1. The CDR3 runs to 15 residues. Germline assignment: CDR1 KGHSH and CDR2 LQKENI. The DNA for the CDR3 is TGTGCCAGCTCACCAAGACAGGGGAACACCGGGGAGCTGTTTTTT. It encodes CASSPRQGNTGELFF.